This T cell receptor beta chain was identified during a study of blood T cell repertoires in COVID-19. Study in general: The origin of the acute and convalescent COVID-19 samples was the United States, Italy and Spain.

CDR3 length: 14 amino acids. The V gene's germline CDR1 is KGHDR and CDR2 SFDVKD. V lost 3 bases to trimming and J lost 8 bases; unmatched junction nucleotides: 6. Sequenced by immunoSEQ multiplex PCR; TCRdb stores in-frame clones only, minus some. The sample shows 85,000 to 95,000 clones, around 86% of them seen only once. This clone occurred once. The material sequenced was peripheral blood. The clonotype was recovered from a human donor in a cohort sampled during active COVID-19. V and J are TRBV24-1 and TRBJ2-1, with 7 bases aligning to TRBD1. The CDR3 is CATSDRGQGDEQFF. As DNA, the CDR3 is TGTGCCACCAGTGATAGGGGCCAGGGGGATGAGCAGTTCTTC.